The 21 T cell receptor beta chains reported below all come from one sample, sequenced in a study of cytomegalovirus exposure and HLA in healthy donors. This PCR relied on a set of 60 Vbeta primers and 13 Jbeta primers. Assay: immunoSEQ multiplex PCR; the TCRdb copy retains only in-frame clones and omits some. This table has 170,000 or so clones, 84% appearing once. The sample consisted of PBMCs. Receptor source: a boy aged 2-9 years in good health and CMV-seronegative.

The chain is built from TRBV5-1 and TRBJ2-7; perhaps TRBD1 as D (6 bases). CDR1 is SGHRS and CDR2 is YFSETQ in the germline V gene. V was clipped by 2 bases and J by 3 bases, with 12 bases between them. The CDR3 runs to 14 residues. The CDR3 sequence is CASSLLDRIYEQYF. The CDR3 region has the DNA TGCGCCAGCAGCTTACTCGACAGGATCTACGAGCAGTACTTC.

The V gene is TRBV27, the J gene TRBJ1-2; D is unresolved. CDR1 is MNHEY, CDR2 SMNVEV, per germline (reference sequence). Trimming pared 3 bases from V and 0 bases from J, leaving 5 bases between. The CDR3 is 13 residues long. CDR3 coding DNA: TGTGCCAGCAGTTTTTCCTCTAACTATGGCTACACCTTC. The encoded protein is CASSFSSNYGYTF.

This clone was picked up one time. The genes are TRBV5-1 and TRBJ1-5; D is unclear. The CDR3 loop spans 16 amino acids. CDR1 is SGHRS and CDR2 is YFSETQ in the germline V gene. With 2 bases removed from V and 0 bases from J, the gap between germline ends came to 12 bases. The CDR3 bases are TGCGCCAGCAGCTTTCCCGGGATTCTTAGCAATCAGCCCCAGCATTTT. Translated, it gives CASSFPGILSNQPQHF.

The chain joins TRBV6-5 to TRBJ2-7; tentative D call: TRBD2 (5 bases). CDR1 is MNHEY and CDR2 is SVGAGI in the germline V gene. The CDR3 is 15 amino acids. V shed 0 bases and J shed 5 bases, with 14 bases lying between them. The chain's CDR3 is CASSYSSWESNEQYF. The CDR3 DNA sequence: TGTGCCAGCAGTTACTCGTCGTGGGAGTCGAACGAGCAGTACTTC.

This chain uses TRBV4-1 with TRBJ2-2; a weak D match, TRBD1 (7 bases). The CDR3 length is 16 residues. V gave up 0 bases and J gave up 6 bases, with 14 bases separating them. The germline V gene has CDR1 MGHRA and CDR2 YSYEKL. The CDR3 DNA is TGCGCCAGCAGCCAAGAGGAGGGGGCCTTTGCCGGGGAGCTGTTTTTT. Its translation: CASSQEEGAFAGELFF.

This rearrangement joins TRBV27 to TRBJ2-2, with TRBD2 matching over 13 bases. This CDR3 contains 18 residues. CDR1 is MNHEY, CDR2 SMNVEV, per germline (reference sequence). The ends lost 2 bases at V and 0 bases at J; junction bases unmatched: 3. As DNA, the CDR3 is TGTGCCAGCAGTTTAGGACTAGCGGGGGCCTCGAACACCGGGGAGCTGTTTTTT. Its protein is CASSLGLAGASNTGELFF.

This clone was found a few times. The chain employs TRBV6-5 and TRBJ1-6; no reliable D call. The CDR3 loop spans 15 amino acids. The ends were cut back, 7 bases at V and 0 bases at J, with 10 bases in the middle. CDR1 and CDR2 (germline): MNHEY, SVGAGI. The CDR3 protein is CASTPRGSYNSPLHF. The CDR3 bases are TGTGCCAGCACCCCCCGGGGCTCCTATAATTCACCCCTCCACTTT.

The chain combines TRBV5-8 with TRBJ2-3, with TRBD1 matching 9 bases. Losses at the gene ends were 3 bases for V and 3 bases for J; bases not matched to a gene: 2. Germline V gives CDR1 SGHTS, CDR2 YDEGEE. This CDR3 region has 14 residues. CDR3 DNA sequence: TGTGCCAGCAGCTATGGGACAGGGACAGATACGCAGTATTTT. It translates to CASSYGTGTDTQYF.

The chain's CDR3 is CASRRAGTGGYGYTF. The CDR3 nucleotides read TGTGCCAGCAGGCGAGCCGGGACAGGGGGCTATGGCTACACCTTC. J is TRBJ1-2 and V is TRBV14, with 11 nucleotides matching TRBD1. V shed 6 bases, J shed 4 bases, and the junction held 7 bases outside the gene matches. CDR1 is SGHDN and CDR2 is FVKESK in the germline V gene. CDR3 length: 15 residues.

DNA of the CDR3: TGTGCTAGTGGTTTCGCGGGGGCCTCCTACAATGAGCAGTTCTTC. Its translation: CASGFAGASYNEQFF. The chain employs TRBV12-5 and TRBJ2-1; weak D call: TRBD2 (7 bases). Trimming took off 3 bases at V and 0 bases at J, with 9 bases between the two ends. The germline CDR1 and CDR2 sequences are LGHNT and FRNRAP. The CDR3 extends over 15 amino acids.

The chain joins TRBV6-4 to TRBJ2-5; 7 bases align to TRBD2. Near its end, the DNA agrees better with TRBJ2-7, so the J call may be wrong. The CDR3 extends over 15 amino acids. Germline CDR1 MRHNA, CDR2 SNTAGT. CDR3 sequence: CASRGSSREGYEQYF. In nucleotides, the CDR3 is TGTGCCAGCAGGGGTAGCAGCAGGGAGGGGTACGAGCAGTACTTC.

This rearrangement joins TRBV5-4 to TRBJ2-7; TRBD2 agrees at 13 bases. Germline values: CDR1 SGHNT, CDR2 YYREEE (reference sequence). V trimming: 4 bases; J trimming: 3 bases; junction bases outside the gene matches: 7. CDR3 length: 16 residues. The CDR3 sequence is CASSIGGLAGLYEQYF. Written as DNA, the CDR3 is TGTGCCAGCAGCATAGGGGGACTAGCGGGGCTCTACGAGCAGTACTTC.

This chain joins TRBV11-2 and TRBJ2-7; no clear D. The ends were cut back, 2 bases at V and 3 bases at J, with 5 bases in the middle. The CDR3 consists of 12 residues. Germline CDR1 is SGHAT and CDR2 is FQNNGV. The DNA of the CDR3 is TGTGCCAGCAGCTTACGAGTCTACGAGCAGTACTTC. It codes for CASSLRVYEQYF.

The chain is built from TRBV7-9 and TRBJ2-2, with D maybe TRBD1 (5 bases). The CDR3 is 12 amino acids. Germline V gives CDR1 SEHNR, CDR2 FQNEAQ (reference sequence). Trimming took off 10 bases at V and 3 bases at J, with 9 bases between the two ends. Here the CDR3 DNA reads TGTGCCACCCAAGGGGACACCGGGGAGCTGTTTTTT. It encodes CATQGDTGELFF.

The chain has TRBV28 and TRBJ1-1; possibly TRBD1 for D (5 bases). Trimming took 3 bases from V and 6 from J, leaving 11 bases between them. Germline loops: CDR1 MDHEN, CDR2 SYDVKM. This CDR3 is 13 amino acids long. The CDR3 coding sequence is TGTGCCAGCAGTTTTCCAGGGCCCCCTGAAGCTTTCTTT. The encoded protein is CASSFPGPPEAFF.

The chain is built from TRBV7-9 and TRBJ1-5, with a weak D call TRBD1 (5 bases). Trimming removed 5 bases from V and 4 bases from J, with 18 bases in between. Per germline, CDR1 SEHNR and CDR2 FQNEAQ (reference sequence). The CDR3 spans 16 residues. CDR3 bases: TGTGCCAGCAGCCCCCTGGGGGGGGAGAGAAATCAGCCCCAGCATTTT. Its translation is CASSPLGGERNQPQHF.

This clone was counted a few times. The chain carries TRBV9 and TRBJ2-2; the match to TRBD2 covers 10 bases. Germline values: CDR1 SGDLS, CDR2 YYNGEE. With 3 bases clipped from V and 0 bases from J, the junction kept 2 bases outside the gene matches. The CDR3 has 16 amino acids. The CDR3 nucleotides read TGTGCCAGCAGCGCACTAGCGGGAACGAACACCGGGGAGCTGTTTTTT. Translation: CASSALAGTNTGELFF.

The chain is built from TRBV7-9 and TRBJ2-7; 10 positions agree with TRBD1. The CDR3 contains 15 residues. J lost 5 bases, V lost 3 bases, and 7 bases had no gene match. The V gene's germline CDR1 is SEHNR and CDR2 FQNEAQ (reference sequence). The CDR3 region is CASSLSDRGENEQYF. CDR3 bases: TGTGCCAGCAGCTTGTCGGACAGGGGGGAAAACGAGCAGTACTTC. The variable domain in full, with the rest retrieved from reference TRBV7-9 and TRBJ2-7, is DTGVSQNPRHKITKRGQNVTFRCDPISEHNRLYWYRQTLGQGPEFLTYFQNEAQLEKSRLLSDRFSAERPKGSFSTLEIQRTEQGDSAMYLCASSLSDRGENEQYFGPGTRLTVT.

The chain joins TRBV5-4 to TRBJ1-2; D possibly corresponds to TRBD1 (5 bases). There are 15 residues in the CDR3. The V and J ends lost 4 bases and 0 bases respectively, with 13 bases between them. CDR1 and CDR2 (germline): SGHNT, YYREEE (reference sequence). The CDR3 DNA reads as TGTGCCAGCAGCCGAGTCACGACAGCTAACTATGGCTACACCTTC. As protein: CASSRVTTANYGYTF.

This clone has only one observation. This sequence joins TRBV27 and TRBJ2-1; tentatively, D is TRBD1 (5 bases). The ends were cut back, 6 bases at V and 4 bases at J, with 13 bases in the middle. The CDR3 has 14 amino acids. Germline values: CDR1 MNHEY, CDR2 SMNVEV (reference sequence). The CDR3 coding sequence is TGTGCCAGCAGCCCCAGACAGCTATACAATGAGCAGTTCTTC. Residues: CASSPRQLYNEQFF.

The chain is built from TRBV12-5 and TRBJ2-1; tentatively, D is TRBD2 (6 bases). Germline CDR1 and CDR2: LGHNT and FRNRAP. V was trimmed by 2 bases and J by 8 bases, leaving 13 bases between them. This CDR3 is 14 amino acids long. The CDR3 coding sequence is TGTGCTAGTGGTTTGACCTCGGGAGTCCATGAGCAGTTCTTC. Translating gives CASGLTSGVHEQFF.